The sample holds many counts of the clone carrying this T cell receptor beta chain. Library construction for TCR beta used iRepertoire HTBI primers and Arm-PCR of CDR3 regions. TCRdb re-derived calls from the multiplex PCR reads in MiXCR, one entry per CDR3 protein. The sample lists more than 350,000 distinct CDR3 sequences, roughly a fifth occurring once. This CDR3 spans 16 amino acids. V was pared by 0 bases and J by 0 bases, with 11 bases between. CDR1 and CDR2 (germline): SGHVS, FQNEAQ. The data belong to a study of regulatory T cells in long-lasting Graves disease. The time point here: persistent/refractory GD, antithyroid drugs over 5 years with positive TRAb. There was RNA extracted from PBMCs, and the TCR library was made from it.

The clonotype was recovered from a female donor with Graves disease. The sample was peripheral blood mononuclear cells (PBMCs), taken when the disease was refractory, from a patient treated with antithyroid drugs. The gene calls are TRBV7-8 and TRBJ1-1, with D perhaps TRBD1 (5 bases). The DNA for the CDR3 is TGTGCCAGCAGCTTAGCTCCAGGGTTACTGAACACTGAAGCTTTCTTT. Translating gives CASSLAPGLLNTEAFF. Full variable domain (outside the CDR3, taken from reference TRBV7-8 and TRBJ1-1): GAGVSQSPRYKVAKRGQDVALRCDPISGHVSLFWYQQALGQGPEFLTYFQNEAQLDKSGLPSDRFFAERPEGSVSTLKIQRTQQEDSAVYLCASSLAPGLLNTEAFFGQGTRLTVV.